This T cell receptor (beta chain) was recovered during a study of radiotherapy plus CTLA-4 blockade in lung cancer. Turning to the study itself: About a sixth of enrolled patients responded objectively, and approximately 30% had disease control. Study-wide findings and caveats: It was early blood T cell clone dynamics, with interferon-beta, that reportedly best predicted response. Peripheral blood showed expansion of tumor-derived TCR clones after radiotherapy and ipilimumab.

Treatment of patients with chemo-refractory metastatic non-small-cell lung cancer consisted of focal radiation plus CTLA-4 blockade with ipilimumab. Germline V lookup: CDR1 SGHRS, CDR2 YFSETQ. V dropped 3 bases and J dropped 3; count of bases not matched to a gene: 4. The CDR3 has 15 amino acids. On this clone: The target antigen is unknown.

TCRdb keeps only in-frame clones here, not all; method: immunoSEQ multiplex PCR. Of around 70,000 clones in the sample, about 83% are singletons; the top ten hold less than 5%. The chain has TRBV5-1 and TRBJ1-1; 11 bases match TRBD1. The sequence derives from a human donor with non-small cell lung cancer who had a partial response to radiotherapy plus ipilimumab. The source material was peripheral blood, sampled from a patient treated with radiotherapy plus ipilimumab. In nucleotides, the CDR3 is TGCGCCAGCAGCTCACCGGGACAGGGGGACACTGAAGCTTTCTTT. This encodes CASSSPGQGDTEAFF.